This T cell receptor (beta chain) was retrieved from a study of radiotherapy plus CTLA-4 blockade in lung cancer. Study-wide context: There were objective responses in over 15% of patients, and about 31% had disease control.

In the case of this clone: Its antigen is unknown.

Treatment of patients with chemo-refractory metastatic non-small-cell lung cancer consisted of focal radiation plus CTLA-4 blockade with ipilimumab. Sequencing used immunoSEQ multiplex PCR; TCRdb keeps in-frame clones, though not all of them. The table has around 49,000 clones, 85% seen once. Germline lookup yields CDR1 SGHRS and CDR2 YFSETQ. The CDR3 runs 15 residues. Trimming cost V 6 bases and J 4 bases, with 16 bases left between them. Points from the study as a whole: There was expansion of tumor-derived TCR clones in blood after radiotherapy plus ipilimumab. Early blood T cell clone dynamics reportedly forecast response best, with interferon-beta.

The sequence came from a human donor with non-small cell lung cancer whose response to radiotherapy plus ipilimumab could not be evaluated. The J gene is TRBJ1-4, the V gene TRBV5-1, with D possibly TRBD1 on 6 matching bases. Sequencing was performed on peripheral blood, taken from a patient treated with radiotherapy plus ipilimumab. The CDR3 protein is CASTPGGAGNEKLFF. CDR3 bases: TGCGCCAGCACCCCGGGGGGCGCTGGTAATGAAAAACTGTTTTTT.